This entry features one TCR beta chain sequence. The antigen is unknown. The data stem from a study of cytomegalovirus exposure and HLA in healthy donors. Whole-study context: HLA-typed donors contributed 80 million to 85 million unique TCRs, which were held in an early data release. Broader study findings: In vitro testing confirmed three CMV-associated chains as specific for CMV antigens. Per published reports, the classifier diagnosed cytomegalovirus status with high specificity and sensitivity.

The PCR contained 60 Vbeta and 13 Jbeta primers. Clones were read by immunoSEQ multiplex PCR, and TCRdb kept only the in-frame ones, dropping some. Of approximately 50,000 clones listed, 65% to 85% were seen once; the top ten hold around 2.5%. Germline V gives CDR1 SGHTA, CDR2 FQGNSA. CDR3 length: 14 residues. The V and J ends lost 5 bases and 9 bases respectively, with 19 bases between them. Material: PBMCs. This TCR was recovered from a boy younger than 18 in good health and CMV-seropositive. The chain carries TRBV7-2 and TRBJ1-2; the D gene is possibly TRBD1 (6 bases). The CDR3 sequence: CASSVIGGDGSYTF. The CDR3 DNA is TGTGCCAGCAGCGTAATAGGGGGAGATGGTAGCTACACCTTC. The entire variable domain, with the rest obtained from reference TRBV7-2 and TRBJ1-2, is as follows: GAGVSQSPSNKVTEKGKDVELRCDPISGHTALYWYRQSLGQGLEFLIYFQGNSAPDKSGLPSDRFSAERTGGSVSTLTIQRTQQEDSAVYLCASSVIGGDGSYTFGSGTRLTVV.